A single sample is the source of the 24 T cell receptor beta chains below, sequenced in a study of T cells in Graves' hyperthyroidism and ophthalmopathy. The CDR3 regions of TCR beta were amplified from RNA transcripts. With the HTBI primer set, the TCR CDR3 went through a first round of RT-PCR. TCRdb reprocessed the multiplex PCR reads with MiXCR, giving one entry per CDR3 protein. The repertoire includes about 550,000 distinct CDR3 sequences, around 20% of them detected once, and about 30% sits in the top ten. Source material: blood. The receptors originated from a young man with Graves' hyperthyroidism.

This clonotype has at least ten counts. The chain uses TRBV9 and TRBJ1-2, with D maybe TRBD1 (6 bases). CDR3 size: 14 residues. The V gene's germline CDR1 is SGDLS and CDR2 YYNGEE. Trimming cost V 2 bases and J 0 bases, with 8 bases left between them. This chain's CDR3 is CASSVEGANYGYTF. DNA for the CDR3: TGTGCCAGCAGCGTGGAGGGGGCTAACTATGGCTACACCTTC.

Many counts were recorded for this clonotype. The V and J genes are TRBV12-3 or TRBV12-4 and TRBJ1-2, with D hard to call. The ends were cut back, 3 bases at V and 4 bases at J, with 9 bases in the middle. The CDR3 is 13 amino acids. In nucleotides, the CDR3 is TGTGCCAGCAGTTTTACAGCCCGCTATGGCTACACCTTC. Translation: CASSFTARYGYTF.

This clonotype was detected ten times or more. The chain combines TRBV12-3 or TRBV12-4 with TRBJ1-1; D gene uncertain. The CDR3 is made up of 13 amino acids. Trimming shortened V by 8 bases and J by 6 bases, and 16 bases separated the two germline ends. The CDR3 DNA reads TGTGCCAGCCTATCTGGGAAAGACGCTGAAGCTTTCTTT. Translated, it gives CASLSGKDAEAFF.

The gene calls are TRBV7-1 and TRBJ1-4, with 8 bases fitting TRBD1. TRBV7-1 carries the ORF label, with uncertain function. CDR3 length: 19 amino acids. The V and J ends lost 5 bases and 2 bases, in that order; junction bases with no gene match: 16. CDR3 in DNA: TGTGCCAGCAGCCGGAGGGGTGGACAGGGAGTTGGCACTAATGAAAAACTGTTTTTT. Its translation: CASSRRGGQGVGTNEKLFF.

The genes are TRBV7-6 and TRBJ2-5; D is unresolved. Germline values: CDR1 SGHVS, CDR2 FNYEAQ. This CDR3 comprises 14 residues. Trimming removed 6 bases from V and 5 bases from J, with 16 bases in between. The CDR3 loop reads CASSFPDLRETQYF. The CDR3 DNA sequence: TGTGCCAGCAGTTTTCCGGACCTGCGGGAGACCCAGTACTTC.

This clonotype occurred many times. The chain couples TRBV12-3 or TRBV12-4 to TRBJ1-5; D possibly corresponds to TRBD1 (5 bases). The CDR3 spans 15 residues. V dropped 1 base and J dropped 1 base, with 8 bases sitting between them. Here the CDR3 reads CASSLEGRSNQPQHF. The CDR3 DNA reads TGTGCCAGCAGTTTAGAGGGGAGGAGCAATCAGCCCCAGCATTTT.

This clonotype was detected ten times or more. The chain has TRBV7-8 and TRBJ2-7; 7 nucleotides agree with TRBD1. Germline CDR1 is SGHVS and CDR2 is FQNEAQ. Germline trimming cut 2 bases from V and 3 bases from J; bases unmatched to any gene: 7. The CDR3 runs 15 residues. This CDR3 is CASSLSPGGFYEQYF. DNA for the CDR3: TGTGCCAGCAGCTTATCGCCAGGGGGTTTCTACGAGCAGTACTTC. Supplemented by reference TRBV7-8 and TRBJ2-7, the full variable domain reads GAGVSQSPRYKVAKRGQDVALRCDPISGHVSLFWYQQALGQGPEFLTYFQNEAQLDKSGLPSDRFFAERPEGSVSTLKIQRTQQEDSAVYLCASSLSPGGFYEQYFGPGTRLTVT.

This clonotype was detected many times. This sequence joins TRBV9 and TRBJ2-2, with 7 nucleotides matching TRBD1. V was clipped by 2 bases and J by 7 bases; unmatched bases: 8. The germline gives CDR1 SGDLS, CDR2 YYNGEE. The CDR3 has 15 residues. The CDR3 here is CASSVDRVVDGELFF. The DNA of the CDR3 is TGTGCCAGCAGCGTCGACAGGGTGGTGGACGGGGAGCTGTTTTTT.

This clonotype was observed at least ten times. DNA for the CDR3: TGTGCCAGCAGTTACTCGGGGAGTAGCAATCAGCCCCAGCATTTT. Translated: CASSYSGSSNQPQHF. The V and J genes are TRBV6-5 and TRBJ1-5; D is undetermined. Germline CDR1 is MNHEY and CDR2 is SVGAGI. The CDR3 runs 15 residues. The V end lost 0 bases, the J end lost 0 bases, and 6 bases lay between the germline ends.

V usage is TRBV7-8 and J usage is TRBJ2-5; 7 bases align to TRBD1. Trimming removed 6 bases from V and 5 bases from J; junction bases left unmatched: 6. Germline lookup yields CDR1 SGHVS and CDR2 FQNEAQ. The CDR3 has 13 amino acids. The CDR3 here is CASREGGRETQYF. DNA for the CDR3: TGTGCCAGCAGGGAAGGGGGCCGGGAGACCCAGTACTTC.

This clonotype was observed at least ten times. The rearrangement uses TRBV2 and TRBJ1-2, with unresolved D. The CDR3 is made up of 15 amino acids. Germline V lookup: CDR1 SNHLY, CDR2 FYNNEI. Trimming took 8 bases from V and 0 from J, leaving 16 bases between them. The CDR3 bases are TGTGCCAGCTGCGAGTGGGAGATGACTAACTATGGCTACACCTTC. It codes for CASCEWEMTNYGYTF.

In this sample, this clonotype turned up many times. V is TRBV30 and J is TRBJ2-7; D could derive from TRBD1 or TRBD2 (5 bases each). There are 13 residues in the CDR3. Germline CDR1 is GTSNPN and CDR2 is SVGIG (reference sequence). The ends were cut back, 3 bases at V and 5 bases at J, with 14 bases in the middle. This chain's CDR3 is CAWSVGPTHEQYF. The CDR3 DNA reads TGTGCCTGGAGCGTGGGACCTACCCACGAGCAGTACTTC.

This clonotype was detected many times. This chain joins TRBV28 and TRBJ1-5; 9 positions match TRBD1. V shed 7 bases and J 0 bases; nucleotides not matched to a gene: 4. The CDR3 extends over 15 amino acids. Germline CDR1 and CDR2: MDHEN and SYDVKM. The chain's CDR3 is CASTRQGGSNQPQHF. CDR3 nucleotide sequence: TGTGCCAGCACGAGACAGGGGGGTAGCAATCAGCCCCAGCATTTT. The full variable domain, its missing parts supplied by reference TRBV28 and TRBJ1-5, is DVKVTQSSRYLVKRTGEKVFLECVQDMDHENMFWYRQDPGLGLRLIYFSYDVKMKEKGDIPEGYSVSREKKERFSLILESASTNQTSMYLCASTRQGGSNQPQHFGDGTRLSIL.

This clonotype was seen many times. The chain couples TRBV6-1 to TRBJ1-3; D remains unclear. Germline lookup yields CDR1 MNHNS and CDR2 SASEGT. V lost 3 bases and J lost 0, with 6 bases in between. The CDR3 has 14 residues. CDR3 bases: TGTGCCAGCAGTGACCTTGGCTCTGGAAACACCATATATTTT. It yields the protein CASSDLGSGNTIYF.

This clonotype was seen a few times. The chain links TRBV12-3 or TRBV12-4 to TRBJ2-2, with TRBD2 identical over 7 bases. Trimming cost V 6 bases and J 0 bases; bases outside gene matches: 10. The CDR3 sequence is 17 residues long. The DNA for the CDR3 is TGTGCCAGCAGCTACTCTCTGGGGGGGTCGAACACCGGGGAGCTGTTTTTT. The encoded protein is CASSYSLGGSNTGELFF.

This clonotype was detected ten times or more. The rearrangement joins TRBV28 to TRBJ1-1; unclear D gene. Per the germline V gene, CDR1 is MDHEN and CDR2 is SYDVKM. Trimming cost V 2 bases and J 2 bases, with 15 bases left between them. The CDR3 is 16 residues long. CDR3 residues: CASSLPLLRDNTEAFF. The CDR3, as DNA: TGTGCCAGCAGTTTACCCCTCCTGAGGGATAACACTGAAGCTTTCTTT.

This chain joins TRBV20-1 and TRBJ2-7; TRBD2 matches 11 bases. V lost 2 bases and J lost 6; bases outside the gene matches: 6. The germline V gene encodes CDR1 DFQATT and CDR2 SNEGSKA (reference sequence). The CDR3 consists of 14 residues. CDR3 amino acids: CSARPGTSGREQYF. CDR3 in DNA: TGCAGTGCTAGACCCGGGACTAGCGGACGCGAGCAGTACTTC.

Concerning this clonotype itself: This clone may be a read error of a much larger clone one base away. The chain is built from TRBV20-1 and TRBJ2-7; tentatively, D is TRBD1 or TRBD2 (5 bases each). The germline CDR1 and CDR2 sequences are DFQATT and SNEGSKA (reference sequence). This CDR3 region has 14 residues. CDR3 region: CSAIPVGTGYEQCF. Here the CDR3 DNA reads TGCAGTGCAATTCCCGTCGGGACGGGCTACGAGCAGTGCTTC.

V gene TRBV30 combines with J gene TRBJ1-3, with D hard to call. Per the germline V gene, CDR1 is GTSNPN and CDR2 is SVGIG (reference sequence). The CDR3 covers 14 residues. Trimming pared 4 bases from V and 0 bases from J, leaving 10 bases between. The CDR3 region has the DNA TGTGCCTGGATGCAGGAAGCCTCTGGAAACACCATATATTTT. Translation: CAWMQEASGNTIYF.

The chain combines TRBV27 with TRBJ2-2, with 11 bases lining up with TRBD2. Germline CDR1 MNHEY, CDR2 SMNVEV (reference sequence). The CDR3 is 14 amino acids. After removal of 7 bases from V and 6 bases from J, the junction contained 4 bases not matched to a gene. The CDR3 region is CASNSLAGAGELFF. CDR3 nucleotides: TGTGCCAGCAATTCACTAGCGGGAGCCGGGGAGCTGTTTTTT.

This clonotype has just a few counts. CDR3 protein: CASSLDRRINSPLHF. CDR3 in DNA: TGTGCCAGCAGCTTGGACAGGCGAATCAATTCACCCCTCCACTTT. V and J are TRBV7-2 and TRBJ1-6; TRBD1 matches 7 bases. This CDR3 region has 15 residues. Germline V gene data show CDR1 as SGHTA and CDR2 as FQGNSA. J was trimmed by 7 bases and V by 3 bases; bases with no gene match: 6.

This clonotype was detected ten times or more. The DNA of the CDR3 is TGTGCCACCAGCAACTACCTCAGAAACACCATATATTTT. Encoded protein: CATSNYLRNTIYF. The chain recombines TRBV15 with TRBJ1-3; D gene uncertain. Looked up from germline, CDR1 is LNHNV and CDR2 is YYDKDF (reference sequence). This CDR3 is 13 amino acids long. The V gene lost 4 bases and the J gene lost 5 bases, with 9 bases spanning the gap.

This clonotype showed up just once. V gene TRBV27 combines with J gene TRBJ2-2; D could derive from TRBD1 or TRBD2 (5 bases each). Germline V CDR1 and CDR2: MNHEY, SMNVEV (reference sequence). V lost 7 bases to trimming and J lost 3 bases, with 18 bases between them. The CDR3 has 16 amino acids. This chain's CDR3 is CASKRGMPLDTGELFF. CDR3 nucleotide sequence: TGTGCCAGCAAGAGGGGTATGCCCCTGGACACCGGGGAGCTGTTTTTT.

This chain connects TRBV2 to TRBJ2-2; 8 bases match TRBD1. Per the germline V gene, CDR1 is SNHLY and CDR2 is FYNNEI. With 9 bases clipped from V and 7 bases from J, the junction kept 10 bases outside the gene matches. The CDR3 is 14 residues long. CDR3 region: CASKPGQDYGELFF. Written as DNA, the CDR3 is TGTGCCAGTAAACCGGGACAGGACTACGGGGAGCTGTTTTTT.